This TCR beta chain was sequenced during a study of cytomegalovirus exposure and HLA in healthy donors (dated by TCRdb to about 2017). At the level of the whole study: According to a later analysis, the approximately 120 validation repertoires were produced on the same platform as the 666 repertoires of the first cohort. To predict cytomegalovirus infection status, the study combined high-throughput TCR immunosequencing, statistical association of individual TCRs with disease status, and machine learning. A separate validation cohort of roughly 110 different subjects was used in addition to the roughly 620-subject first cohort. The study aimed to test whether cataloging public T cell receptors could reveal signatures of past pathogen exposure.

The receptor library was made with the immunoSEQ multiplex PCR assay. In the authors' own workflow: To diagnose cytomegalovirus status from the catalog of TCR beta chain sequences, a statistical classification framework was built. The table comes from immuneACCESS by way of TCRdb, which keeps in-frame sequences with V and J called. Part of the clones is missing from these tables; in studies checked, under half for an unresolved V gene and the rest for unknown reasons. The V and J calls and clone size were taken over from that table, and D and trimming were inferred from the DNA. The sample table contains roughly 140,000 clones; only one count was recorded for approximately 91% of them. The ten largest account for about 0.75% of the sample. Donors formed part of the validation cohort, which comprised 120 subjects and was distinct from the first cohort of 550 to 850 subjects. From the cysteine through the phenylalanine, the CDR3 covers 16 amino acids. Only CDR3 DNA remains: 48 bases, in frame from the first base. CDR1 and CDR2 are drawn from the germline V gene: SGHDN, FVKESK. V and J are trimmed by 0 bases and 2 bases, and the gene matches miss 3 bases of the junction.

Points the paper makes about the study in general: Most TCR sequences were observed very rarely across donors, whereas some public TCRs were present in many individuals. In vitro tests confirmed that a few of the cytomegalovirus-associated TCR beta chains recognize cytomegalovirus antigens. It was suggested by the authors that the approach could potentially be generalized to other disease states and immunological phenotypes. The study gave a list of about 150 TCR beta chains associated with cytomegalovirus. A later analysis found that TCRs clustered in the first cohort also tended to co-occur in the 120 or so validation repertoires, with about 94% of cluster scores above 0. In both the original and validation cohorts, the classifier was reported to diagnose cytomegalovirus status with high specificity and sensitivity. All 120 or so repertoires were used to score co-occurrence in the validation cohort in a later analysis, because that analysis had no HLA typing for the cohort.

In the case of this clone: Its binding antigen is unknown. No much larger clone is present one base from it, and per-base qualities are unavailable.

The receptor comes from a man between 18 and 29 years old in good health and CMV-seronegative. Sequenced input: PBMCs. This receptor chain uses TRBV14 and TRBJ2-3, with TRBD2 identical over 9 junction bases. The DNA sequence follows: TGTGCCAGCAGCCAAGACGAGCGGGGGGCCACAGATACGCAGTATTTT. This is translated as CASSQDERGATDTQYF.